Each of the 22 T cell receptor beta chains below was sequenced from the same sample in a study of shared clonotypes between healthy human individuals. TCRdb keeps only in-frame clones here, not all; method: immunoSEQ multiplex PCR. The profile shows about 340,000 clones, over 70% of them singletons. Sequences were obtained from memory CD4+ T cells sorted from blood. Subset described: CD45RA-negative fraction. Receptor source: a man aged 30-40 years in good health.

This clone was detected only a few times. The chain employs TRBV28 and TRBJ2-7; 11 bases map to TRBD1. CDR1 MDHEN and CDR2 SYDVKM come from the germline V gene. This CDR3 comprises 14 residues. J was trimmed by 5 bases and V by 6 bases; bases with no gene match: 6. The CDR3 protein is CASRWTGGFDEQYF. CDR3 nucleotide sequence: TGTGCCAGCAGGTGGACAGGGGGCTTCGACGAGCAGTACTTC.

The J gene is TRBJ1-1, the V gene TRBV18; 8 nucleotides line up with TRBD1. V shed 1 base and J 4 bases; nucleotides not matched to a gene: 5. Germline CDR1 is KGHSH and CDR2 is LQKENI. This CDR3 is built from 15 residues. The CDR3 DNA is TGTGCCAGCTCACCACGAGACAGGGGAGTCACTGAAGCTTTCTTT. This encodes CASSPRDRGVTEAFF.

This rearrangement joins TRBV6-4 to TRBJ2-2; a weak D match, TRBD1 (6 bases). Trimming stripped 2 bases from V and 7 bases from J, with 11 bases between. This CDR3 is 14 amino acids long. Per germline, CDR1 MRHNA and CDR2 SNTAGT. The DNA for the CDR3 is TGTGCCAGCAGTGACAAGGGGGAGCACGGGGAGCTGTTTTTT. This sequence encodes CASSDKGEHGELFF.

CDR3 region: CASSLNGGTEAFF. Written as DNA, the CDR3 is TGTGCCAGCAGTTTAAACGGGGGAACTGAAGCTTTCTTT. V is TRBV27 and J is TRBJ1-1; D is perhaps TRBD1 (5 bases). The V gene's germline CDR1 is MNHEY and CDR2 SMNVEV (reference sequence). V lost 2 bases to trimming and J lost 5 bases, with 9 bases between them. CDR3 length: 13 residues.

The chain couples TRBV5-1 to TRBJ2-7, with D maybe TRBD1 (7 bases). Trimming left V 3 bases short and J 0 bases short, with 10 bases between. Germline-derived CDR1 and CDR2 are SGHRS and YFSETQ. The CDR3 is 14 residues long. CDR3 region: CASSSQGGSYEQYF. In nucleotides, the CDR3 is TGCGCCAGCAGCTCGCAGGGGGGCTCCTACGAGCAGTACTTC.

CDR3 region: CASSDWGYEQFF. CDR3 DNA: TGTGCCAGCAGTGATTGGGGATATGAGCAGTTCTTC. The chain carries TRBV2 and TRBJ2-1; D is unresolved. The CDR3 length is 12 residues. V was shortened by 3 bases and J by 8 bases, with 8 bases between the two germline ends. CDR1 is SNHLY and CDR2 is FYNNEI in the germline V gene.

This chain uses TRBV9 with TRBJ2-1, with TRBD2 as a possible D gene (5 bases). The CDR3 is 16 residues long. Germline assignment: CDR1 SGDLS and CDR2 YYNGEE. V gave up 4 bases and J gave up 3 bases, with 17 bases separating them. CDR3 DNA: TGTGCCAGCAGCTCAAGGGTGGCGGGTGACTACAATGAGCAGTTCTTC. This sequence encodes CASSSRVAGDYNEQFF.

As concerns this clone: At one end, the junction sequence differs from germline, possibly due to a read error. This sequence joins TRBV5-4 and TRBJ2-1; TRBD2 matches 12 bases. Germline CDR1 is SGHNT and CDR2 is YYREEE (reference sequence). The CDR3 runs 12 residues. In DNA, the CDR3 is TGTGCCAGCAGCGAAACCGGGACTAGCGGGCTCTTC. Amino acid sequence: CASSETGTSGLF.

The CDR3, as DNA: TGTGCCAGCAGTTTATGGACTAGCGGGAGTGGCACAGATACGCAGTATTTT. Encoded protein: CASSLWTSGSGTDTQYF. This chain links TRBV28 with TRBJ2-3; 12 bases line up with TRBD2. V was pared by 0 bases and J by 1 base, with 2 bases of the junction left unmatched. The length of the CDR3 is 17 residues. Germline V lookup: CDR1 MDHEN, CDR2 SYDVKM.

This clone was seen repeatedly, ten times or more. The V call is TRBV7-2, the J call TRBJ2-1, with 13 bases lining up with TRBD2. Germline loops: CDR1 SGHTA, CDR2 FQGNSA. CDR3 size: 16 residues. Losses at the gene ends were 4 bases for V and 9 bases for J; bases not matched to a gene: 9. The CDR3 DNA reads as TGTGCCAGCAGCTCAGGGACTAGCGGGGCCCTGGGTGAGCAGTTCTTC. This gives the protein CASSSGTSGALGEQFF.

The CDR3 loop reads CASSLRGGAEQFF. As DNA, the CDR3 is TGTGCCAGCAGCTTACGGGGCGGAGCTGAGCAGTTCTTC. The chain recombines TRBV7-3 with TRBJ2-1, with D perhaps given as TRBD1 or TRBD2 (5 bases each). V lost 2 bases to trimming and J lost 9 bases, with 11 bases between them. From germline, CDR1 is SGHTA and CDR2 FQGTGA. This CDR3 is built from 13 residues.

V and J are TRBV18 and TRBJ2-1, with TRBD2 as a possible D gene (5 bases). The V end was cut by 3 bases, the J end by 0 bases, with 12 bases between. Germline V lookup: CDR1 KGHSH, CDR2 LQKENI. The CDR3 is 16 amino acids. The CDR3 reads CASSPLRDSSYNEQFF. The CDR3 nucleotides read TGTGCCAGCTCACCCCTACGGGATAGCTCCTACAATGAGCAGTTCTTC. Complete variable domain (other parts from reference TRBV18 and TRBJ2-1): NAGVMQNPRHLVRRRGQEARLRCSPMKGHSHVYWYRQLPEEGLKFMVYLQKENIIDESGMPKERFSAEFPKEGPSILRIQQVVRGDSAAYFCASSPLRDSSYNEQFFGPGTRLTVL.

The J gene is TRBJ2-5, the V gene TRBV15; 13 bases map to TRBD2. Germline V gene lookup returns CDR1 LNHNV and CDR2 YYDKDF (reference sequence). Trimming removed 5 bases from V and 4 bases from J; junction bases left unmatched: 10. CDR3 length equals 17 residues. The CDR3 DNA follows: TGTGCCACCAGCCGCGGACTAGCGGGAGATCTAGGAGAGACCCAGTACTTC. Its translation is CATSRGLAGDLGETQYF.

This clone has just a few counts. V and J are TRBV7-2 and TRBJ1-2; D perhaps matches TRBD1 (6 bases). Germline lookup yields CDR1 SGHTA and CDR2 FQGNSA. The CDR3 loop spans 16 amino acids. V lost 5 bases and J 4 bases, leaving 20 bases between the germline ends. DNA of the CDR3: TGTGCCAGCAGCCAACGTATGGGGGCATTGGGCTATGGCTACACCTTC. Its protein product is CASSQRMGALGYGYTF.

J is TRBJ2-5 and V is TRBV7-6; the D gene could be TRBD1 or TRBD2 (5 bases each). Per germline, CDR1 SGHVS and CDR2 FNYEAQ. Trimming pared 5 bases from V and 4 bases from J, leaving 17 bases between. The CDR3 length is 15 residues. CDR3 sequence: CASSLIGSGGETQYF. CDR3 nucleotides: TGTGCCAGCAGCCTTATAGGGAGTGGGGGAGAGACCCAGTACTTC. Full variable domain (remainder filled in from reference TRBV7-6 and TRBJ2-5): GAGVSQSPRYKVTKRGQDVALRCDPISGHVSLYWYRQALGQGPEFLTYFNYEAQQDKSGLPNDRFSAERPEGSISTLTIQRTEQRDSAMYRCASSLIGSGGETQYFGPGTRLLVL.

This clone was detected a few times. The genes are TRBV30 and TRBJ2-7; D remains unclear. Trimming left V 3 bases short and J 0 bases short, with 12 bases between. Germline V gene sequence: CDR1 GTSNPN, CDR2 SVGIG (reference sequence). The CDR3 spans 14 residues. CDR3 in DNA: TGTGCCTGGAGGTCTGCATCACGCTCCTACGAGCAGTACTTC. This translates into CAWRSASRSYEQYF. Full variable domain (outside the CDR3, taken from reference TRBV30 and TRBJ2-7): SQTIHQWPATLVQPVGSPLSLECTVEGTSNPNLYWYRQAAGRGLQLLFYSVGIGQISSEVPQNLSASRPQDRQFILSSKKLLLSDSGFYLCAWRSASRSYEQYFGPGTRLTVT.

The gene calls are TRBV12-5 and TRBJ1-2; D not resolved. The CDR3 length is 15 residues. Germline loops: CDR1 LGHNT, CDR2 FRNRAP. V was trimmed by 1 base and J by 8 bases, leaving 17 bases between them. The CDR3 DNA follows: TGTGCTAGTGGTTTGGGGGGATCGTCCGTTGGAGGCTACACCTTC. Amino acid sequence: CASGLGGSSVGGYTF.

The chain has TRBV28 and TRBJ2-3; 11 bases map to TRBD1. Germline loops: CDR1 MDHEN, CDR2 SYDVKM. J was trimmed by 3 bases and V by 6 bases; bases with no gene match: 5. The CDR3 is 15 residues long. CDR3 sequence reads: CASRKGQGVTDTQYF. The CDR3 DNA reads TGTGCCAGCAGGAAGGGACAGGGGGTGACAGATACGCAGTATTTT.

In this sample, this clone turned up once. This chain links TRBV6-1 with TRBJ2-3, with 9 bases identical to TRBD2. V was clipped by 2 bases and J by 5 bases; unmatched bases: 5. Germline V CDR1 and CDR2: MNHNS, SASEGT. The CDR3 contains 15 residues. Here the CDR3 DNA reads TGTGCCAGCAGTGAACATCTAGCGGGAAAAGATACGCAGTATTTT. As protein: CASSEHLAGKDTQYF.

V usage is TRBV28 and J usage is TRBJ2-7, with a weak D call TRBD1 (5 bases). V lost 9 bases and J lost 1, with 28 bases in between. Germline CDR1 reads MDHEN; CDR2 reads SYDVKM. CDR3 length: 18 amino acids. CDR3 residues: CASNPGRFTGEVSYEQYF. As DNA, the CDR3 is TGTGCCAGTAACCCAGGGCGGTTTACCGGCGAGGTGTCCTACGAGCAGTACTTC. Together with reference TRBV28 and TRBJ2-7, the CDR3 gives the full variable domain: DVKVTQSSRYLVKRTGEKVFLECVQDMDHENMFWYRQDPGLGLRLIYFSYDVKMKEKGDIPEGYSVSREKKERFSLILESASTNQTSMYLCASNPGRFTGEVSYEQYFGPGTRLTVT.

This sequence joins TRBV7-2 and TRBJ2-7; D may be TRBD2 (5 bases). This CDR3 has 15 amino acids. CDR1 and CDR2 (germline): SGHTA, FQGNSA. V dropped 0 bases and J dropped 0 bases, with 9 bases sitting between them. The CDR3 sequence: CASSLAAGNSYEQYF. As DNA, the CDR3 is TGTGCCAGCAGCTTAGCGGCCGGGAACTCCTACGAGCAGTACTTC.

This clone has just a few counts. This chain links TRBV18 with TRBJ1-1; D is unresolved. Trimming stripped 0 bases from V and 9 bases from J, with 8 bases between. This CDR3 has 12 amino acids. Germline V gene data show CDR1 as KGHSH and CDR2 as LQKENI. CDR3 loop: CASSPPNSKAFF. The CDR3 DNA follows: TGTGCCAGCTCACCACCGAACAGCAAAGCTTTCTTT.